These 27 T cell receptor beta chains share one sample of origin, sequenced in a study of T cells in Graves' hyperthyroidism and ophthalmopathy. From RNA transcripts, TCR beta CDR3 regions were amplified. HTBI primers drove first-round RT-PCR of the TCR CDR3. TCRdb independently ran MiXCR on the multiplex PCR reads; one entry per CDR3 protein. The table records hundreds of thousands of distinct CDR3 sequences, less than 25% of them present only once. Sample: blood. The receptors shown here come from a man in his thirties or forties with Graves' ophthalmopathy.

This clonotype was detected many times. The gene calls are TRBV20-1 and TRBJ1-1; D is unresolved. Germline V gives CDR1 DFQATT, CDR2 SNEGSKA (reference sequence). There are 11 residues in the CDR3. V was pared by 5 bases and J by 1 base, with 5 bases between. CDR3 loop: CSAAKNTEAFF. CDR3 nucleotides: TGCAGTGCTGCCAAGAACACTGAAGCTTTCTTT.

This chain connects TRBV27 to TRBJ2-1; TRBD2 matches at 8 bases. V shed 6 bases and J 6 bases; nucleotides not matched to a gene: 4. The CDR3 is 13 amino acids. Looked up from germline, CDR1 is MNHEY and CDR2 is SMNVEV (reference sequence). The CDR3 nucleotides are TGTGCCAGCAGCAGGACTAGCAGCAATGAGCAGTTCTTC. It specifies CASSRTSSNEQFF.

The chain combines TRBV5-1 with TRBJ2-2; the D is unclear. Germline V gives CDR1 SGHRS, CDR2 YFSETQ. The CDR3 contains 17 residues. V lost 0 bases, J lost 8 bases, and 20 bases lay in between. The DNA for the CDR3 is TGCGCCAGCAGCTTGGTTTCGGAGAGACCTGGATCGGGGGAGCTGTTTTTT. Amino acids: CASSLVSERPGSGELFF.

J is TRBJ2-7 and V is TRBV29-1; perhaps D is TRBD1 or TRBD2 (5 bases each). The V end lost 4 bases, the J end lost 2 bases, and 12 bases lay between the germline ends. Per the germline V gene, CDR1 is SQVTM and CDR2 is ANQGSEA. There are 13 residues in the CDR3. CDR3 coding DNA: TGCAGCGTTGCCCGGGACGGAGCCTACGAGCAGTACTTC. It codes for CSVARDGAYEQYF.

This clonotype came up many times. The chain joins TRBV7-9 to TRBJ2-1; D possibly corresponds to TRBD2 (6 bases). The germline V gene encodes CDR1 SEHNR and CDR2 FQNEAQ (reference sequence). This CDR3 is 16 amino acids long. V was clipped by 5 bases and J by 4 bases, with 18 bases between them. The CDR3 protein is CASSAAGAGKYNEQFF. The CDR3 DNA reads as TGTGCCAGCAGCGCCGCTGGGGCGGGAAAGTACAATGAGCAGTTCTTC.

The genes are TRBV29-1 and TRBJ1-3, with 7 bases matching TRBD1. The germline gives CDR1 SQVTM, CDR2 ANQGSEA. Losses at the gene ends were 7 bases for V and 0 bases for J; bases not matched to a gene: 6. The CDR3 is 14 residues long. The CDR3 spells CSALRGASGNTIYF. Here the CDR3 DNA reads TGCAGCGCTCTCAGGGGGGCCTCTGGAAACACCATATATTTT. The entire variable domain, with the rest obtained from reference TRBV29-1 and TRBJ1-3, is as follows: SAVISQKPSRDICQRGTSLTIQCQVDSQVTMMFWYRQQPGQSLTLIATANQGSEATYESGFVIDKFPISRPNLTFSTLTVSNMSPEDSSIYLCSALRGASGNTIYFGEGSWLTVV.

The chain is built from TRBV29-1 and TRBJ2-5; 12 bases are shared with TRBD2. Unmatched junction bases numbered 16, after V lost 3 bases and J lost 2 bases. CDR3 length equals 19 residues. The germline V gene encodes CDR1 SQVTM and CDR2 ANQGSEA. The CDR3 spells CSVDGILAGGTAPQETQYF. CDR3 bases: TGCAGCGTTGACGGGATCCTAGCGGGAGGGACAGCGCCTCAAGAGACCCAGTACTTC.

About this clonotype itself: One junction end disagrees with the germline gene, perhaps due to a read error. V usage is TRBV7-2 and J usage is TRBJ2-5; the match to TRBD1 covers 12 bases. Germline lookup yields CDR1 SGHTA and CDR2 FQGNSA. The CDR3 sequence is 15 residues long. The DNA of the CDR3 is TGTGCCAGCAGCTTCCCCGGCGGGACAGGGGGCTCCCAGGACTTC. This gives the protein CASSFPGGTGGSQDF.

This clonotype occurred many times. For the CDR3, the DNA is TGTGCCAGCAGTTCCGGGGTTAACTACGAGCAGTACTTC. Its translation is CASSSGVNYEQYF. The chain carries TRBV6-1 and TRBJ2-7; D is possibly TRBD2 (5 bases). This CDR3 contains 13 residues. V was cut by 5 bases and J by 3 bases, with 11 bases left in between. CDR1 MNHNS and CDR2 SASEGT come from the germline V gene.

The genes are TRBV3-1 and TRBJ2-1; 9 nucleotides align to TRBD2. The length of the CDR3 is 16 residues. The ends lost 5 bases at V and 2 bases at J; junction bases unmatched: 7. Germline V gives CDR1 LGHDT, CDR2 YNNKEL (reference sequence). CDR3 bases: TGTGCCAGCAGCAGAAGGGGCGGGAGGGCCTACAATGAGCAGTTCTTC. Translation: CASSRRGGRAYNEQFF.

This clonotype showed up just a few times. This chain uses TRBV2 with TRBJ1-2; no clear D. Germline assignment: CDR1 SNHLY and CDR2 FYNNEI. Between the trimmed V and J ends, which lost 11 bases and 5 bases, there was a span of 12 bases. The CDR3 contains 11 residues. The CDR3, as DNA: TGTGCCTCCCGGACGGTTTATGGCTACACCTTC. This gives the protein CASRTVYGYTF. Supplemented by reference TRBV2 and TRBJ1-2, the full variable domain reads EPEVTQTPSHQVTQMGQEVILRCVPISNHLYFYWYRQILGQKVEFLVSFYNNEISEKSEIFDDQFSVERPDGSNFTLKIRSTKLEDSAMYFCASRTVYGYTFGSGTRLTVV.

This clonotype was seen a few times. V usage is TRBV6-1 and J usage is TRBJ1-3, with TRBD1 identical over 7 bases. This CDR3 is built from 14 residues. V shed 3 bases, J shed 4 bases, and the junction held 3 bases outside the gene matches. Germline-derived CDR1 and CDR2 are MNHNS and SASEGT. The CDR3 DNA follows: TGTGCCAGCAGTGAGTCGGGACAGGGAAACACCATATATTTT. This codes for CASSESGQGNTIYF.

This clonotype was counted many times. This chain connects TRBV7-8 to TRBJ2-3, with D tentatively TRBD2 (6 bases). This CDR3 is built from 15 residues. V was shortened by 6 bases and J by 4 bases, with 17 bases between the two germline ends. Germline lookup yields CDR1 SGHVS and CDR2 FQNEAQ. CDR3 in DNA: TGTGCCAGCAGTTCCGGCGGGGAGCGGTCAGATACGCAGTATTTT. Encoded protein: CASSSGGERSDTQYF. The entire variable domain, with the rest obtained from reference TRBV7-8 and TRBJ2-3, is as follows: GAGVSQSPRYKVAKRGQDVALRCDPISGHVSLFWYQQALGQGPEFLTYFQNEAQLDKSGLPSDRFFAERPEGSVSTLKIQRTQQEDSAVYLCASSSGGERSDTQYFGPGTRLTVL.

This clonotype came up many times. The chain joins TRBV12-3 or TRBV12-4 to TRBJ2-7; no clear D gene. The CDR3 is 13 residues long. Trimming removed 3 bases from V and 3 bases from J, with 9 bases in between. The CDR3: CASSFGPYYEQYF. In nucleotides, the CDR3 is TGTGCCAGCAGTTTCGGGCCTTACTACGAGCAGTACTTC.

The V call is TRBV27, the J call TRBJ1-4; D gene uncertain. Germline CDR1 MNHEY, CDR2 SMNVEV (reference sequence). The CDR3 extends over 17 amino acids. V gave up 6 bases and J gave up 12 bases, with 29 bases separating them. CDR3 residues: CASSLTPVETPSFELFF. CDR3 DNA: TGTGCCAGCAGCCTGACTCCTGTCGAGACGCCTTCTTTTGAACTGTTTTTT.

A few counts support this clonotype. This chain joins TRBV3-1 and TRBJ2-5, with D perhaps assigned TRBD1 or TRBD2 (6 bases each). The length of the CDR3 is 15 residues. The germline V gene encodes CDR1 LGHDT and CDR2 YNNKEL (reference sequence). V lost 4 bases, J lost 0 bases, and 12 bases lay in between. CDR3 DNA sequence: TGTGCCAGCAGCCCCCCGGGGGCGTACCAAGAGACCCAGTACTTC. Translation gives CASSPPGAYQETQYF.

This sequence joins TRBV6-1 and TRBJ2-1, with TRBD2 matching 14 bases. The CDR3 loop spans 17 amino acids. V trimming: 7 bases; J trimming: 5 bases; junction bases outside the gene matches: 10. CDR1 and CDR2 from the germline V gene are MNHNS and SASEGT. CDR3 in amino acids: CASTGLAGGLPHNEQFF. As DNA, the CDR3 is TGTGCCAGCACCGGACTAGCGGGAGGTTTACCCCACAATGAGCAGTTCTTC.

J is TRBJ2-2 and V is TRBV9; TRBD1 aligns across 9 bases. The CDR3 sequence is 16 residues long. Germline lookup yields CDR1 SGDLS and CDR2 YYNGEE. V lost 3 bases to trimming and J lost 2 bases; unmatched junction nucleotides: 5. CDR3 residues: CASSGGGQGNTGELFF. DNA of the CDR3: TGTGCCAGCAGCGGAGGGGGACAGGGAAACACCGGGGAGCTGTTTTTT.

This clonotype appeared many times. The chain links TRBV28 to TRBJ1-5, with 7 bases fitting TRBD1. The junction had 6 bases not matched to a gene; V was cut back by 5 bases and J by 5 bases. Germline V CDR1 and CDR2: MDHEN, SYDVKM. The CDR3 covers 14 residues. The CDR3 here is CASSATGNDQPQHF. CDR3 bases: TGTGCCAGCAGTGCGACAGGGAATGATCAGCCCCAGCATTTT.

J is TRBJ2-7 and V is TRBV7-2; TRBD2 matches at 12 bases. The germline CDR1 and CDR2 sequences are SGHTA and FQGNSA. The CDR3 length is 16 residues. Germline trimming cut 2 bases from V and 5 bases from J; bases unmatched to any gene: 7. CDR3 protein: CASSLQGLAGGDEQYF. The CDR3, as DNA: TGTGCCAGCAGCTTACAAGGGCTAGCGGGGGGGGACGAGCAGTACTTC.

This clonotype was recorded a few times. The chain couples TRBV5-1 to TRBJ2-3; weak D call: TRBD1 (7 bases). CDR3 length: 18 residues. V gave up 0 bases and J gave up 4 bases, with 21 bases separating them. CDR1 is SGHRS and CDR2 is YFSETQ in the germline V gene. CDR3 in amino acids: CASSLGVMTGRMADTQYF. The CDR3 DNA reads TGCGCCAGCAGCTTGGGGGTGATGACAGGGAGGATGGCAGATACGCAGTATTTT.

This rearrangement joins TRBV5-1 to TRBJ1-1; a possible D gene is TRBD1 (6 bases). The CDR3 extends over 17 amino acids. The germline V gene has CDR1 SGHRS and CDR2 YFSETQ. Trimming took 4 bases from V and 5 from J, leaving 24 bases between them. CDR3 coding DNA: TGCGCCAGCAGCCTTCGGGGGGGCGCGGTGGGTGGAACTGAAGCTTTCTTT. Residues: CASSLRGGAVGGTEAFF.

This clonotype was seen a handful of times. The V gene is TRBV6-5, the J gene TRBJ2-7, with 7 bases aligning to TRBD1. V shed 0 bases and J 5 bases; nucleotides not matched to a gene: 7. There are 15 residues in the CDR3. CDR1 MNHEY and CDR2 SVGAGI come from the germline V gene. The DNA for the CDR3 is TGTGCCAGCAGTTACTCGACAGGGCGAACGGACGAGCAGTACTTC. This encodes CASSYSTGRTDEQYF.

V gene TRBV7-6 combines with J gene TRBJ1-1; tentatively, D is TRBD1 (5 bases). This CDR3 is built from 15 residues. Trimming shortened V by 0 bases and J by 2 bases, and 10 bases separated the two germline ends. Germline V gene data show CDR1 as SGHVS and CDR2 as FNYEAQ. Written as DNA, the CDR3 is TGTGCCAGCAGCTTAGCGGGGGGAATAAACACTGAAGCTTTCTTT. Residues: CASSLAGGINTEAFF.

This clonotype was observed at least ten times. The CDR3, as DNA: TGTGCCAGCAGCTTTCGAGGACAGGGCCTAGAGACCCAGTACTTC. Its protein is CASSFRGQGLETQYF. The chain carries TRBV13 and TRBJ2-5; 8 nucleotides line up with TRBD1. Germline lookup yields CDR1 PRHDT and CDR2 FYEKMQ (reference sequence). This CDR3 is built from 15 residues. With 3 bases clipped from V and 4 bases from J, the junction kept 7 bases outside the gene matches.

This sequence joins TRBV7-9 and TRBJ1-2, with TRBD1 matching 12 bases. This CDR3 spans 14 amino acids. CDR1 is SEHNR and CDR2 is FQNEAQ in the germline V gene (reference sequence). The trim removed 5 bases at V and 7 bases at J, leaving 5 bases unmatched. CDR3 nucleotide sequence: TGTGCCAGCAGCAAGGGACAGGGGGCAGGTGGCTACACCTTC. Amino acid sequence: CASSKGQGAGGYTF. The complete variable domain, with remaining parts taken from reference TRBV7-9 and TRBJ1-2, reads DTGVSQNPRHKITKRGQNVTFRCDPISEHNRLYWYRQTLGQGPEFLTYFQNEAQLEKSRLLSDRFSAERPKGSFSTLEIQRTEQGDSAMYLCASSKGQGAGGYTFGSGTRLTVV.

The CDR3 DNA reads as TGCGCCAGCAGCGAGAGCCGGGACAGGCGGTTCTTC. It is translated as CASSESRDRRFF. The J gene is TRBJ2-1, the V gene TRBV5-1, with 8 bases identical to TRBD1. V gave up 4 bases and J gave up 15 bases; unmatched junction bases: 9. The V gene's germline CDR1 is SGHRS and CDR2 YFSETQ. This CDR3 contains 12 residues.